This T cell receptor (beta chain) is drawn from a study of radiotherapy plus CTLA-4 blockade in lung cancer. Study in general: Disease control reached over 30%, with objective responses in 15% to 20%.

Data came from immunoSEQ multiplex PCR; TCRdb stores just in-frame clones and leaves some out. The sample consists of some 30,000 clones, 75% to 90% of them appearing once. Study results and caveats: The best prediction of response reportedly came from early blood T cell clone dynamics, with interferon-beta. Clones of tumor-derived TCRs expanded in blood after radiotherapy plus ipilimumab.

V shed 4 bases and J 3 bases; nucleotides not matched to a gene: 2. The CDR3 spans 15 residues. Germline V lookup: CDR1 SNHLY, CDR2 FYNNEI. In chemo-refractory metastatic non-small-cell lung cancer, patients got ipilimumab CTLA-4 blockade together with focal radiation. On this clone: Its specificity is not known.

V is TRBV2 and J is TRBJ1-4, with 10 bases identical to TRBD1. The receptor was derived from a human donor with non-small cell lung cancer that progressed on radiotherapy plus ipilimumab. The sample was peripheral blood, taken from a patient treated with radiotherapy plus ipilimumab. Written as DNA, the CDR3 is TGTGCCAGCAGTGGTGACAGGGGGCCTAATGAAAAACTGTTTTTT. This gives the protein CASSGDRGPNEKLFF.